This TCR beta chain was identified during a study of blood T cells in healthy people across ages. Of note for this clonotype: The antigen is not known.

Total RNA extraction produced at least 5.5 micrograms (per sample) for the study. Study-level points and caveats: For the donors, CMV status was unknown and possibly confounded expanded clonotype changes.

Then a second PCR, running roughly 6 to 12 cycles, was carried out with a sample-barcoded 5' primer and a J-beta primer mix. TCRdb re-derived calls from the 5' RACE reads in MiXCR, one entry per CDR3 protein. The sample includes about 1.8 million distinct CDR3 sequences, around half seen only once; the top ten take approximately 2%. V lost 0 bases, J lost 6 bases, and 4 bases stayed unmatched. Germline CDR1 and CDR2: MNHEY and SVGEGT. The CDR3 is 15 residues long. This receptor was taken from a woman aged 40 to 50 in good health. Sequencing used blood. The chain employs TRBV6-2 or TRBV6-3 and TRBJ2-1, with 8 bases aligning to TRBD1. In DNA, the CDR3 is TGTGCCAGCAGTTACTCTGGGACAGGCGCCAATGAGCAGTTCTTC. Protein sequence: CASSYSGTGANEQFF.